This T cell receptor beta chain was recovered during a study of early T cells in non-severe SARS-CoV-2 infection. Germline loops: CDR1 MRHNA, CDR2 SNTAGT. V shed 6 bases and J shed 1 base, with 9 bases lying between them. This CDR3 comprises 13 residues. Researchers attached unique molecular identifiers to individual cDNA molecules. TCRdb processed the 5' RACE reads anew with MiXCR; each CDR3 protein has one entry. The table lists approximately 30,000 distinct CDR3 sequences, 5% to 6.5% of them singletons, with about a fifth in the top ten. There are many counts of this clonotype. The gene calls are TRBV6-4 and TRBJ1-1; D remains ambiguous. Sample: whole blood. The sequence was obtained from an adult who was a healthcare worker with PCR-confirmed SARS-CoV-2 infection or an uninfected control (not recorded which). This CDR3 reads CASSQEENTEAFF. The CDR3 coding sequence is TGTGCCAGCAGCCAAGAGGAGAACACTGAAGCTTTCTTT.